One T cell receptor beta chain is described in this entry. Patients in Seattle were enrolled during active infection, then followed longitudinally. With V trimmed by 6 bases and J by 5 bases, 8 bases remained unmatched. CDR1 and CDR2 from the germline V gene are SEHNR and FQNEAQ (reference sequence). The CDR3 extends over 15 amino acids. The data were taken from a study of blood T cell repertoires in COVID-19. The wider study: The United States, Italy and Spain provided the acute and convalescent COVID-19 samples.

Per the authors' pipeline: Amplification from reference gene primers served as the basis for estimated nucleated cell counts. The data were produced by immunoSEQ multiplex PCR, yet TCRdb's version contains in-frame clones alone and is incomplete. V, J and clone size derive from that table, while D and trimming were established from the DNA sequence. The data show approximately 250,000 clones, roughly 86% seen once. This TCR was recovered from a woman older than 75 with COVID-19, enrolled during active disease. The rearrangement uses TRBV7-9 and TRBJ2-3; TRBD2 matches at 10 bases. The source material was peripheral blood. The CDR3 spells CASSISSGGRDTQYF. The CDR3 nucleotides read TGTGCCAGCAGTATATCTAGCGGGGGCAGAGATACGCAGTATTTT.